The present T cell receptor (beta chain) was sequenced within a study of blood T cell repertoires in COVID-19. Study-level background: Two consecutive negative NP/OP PCR tests, clearance, or resolved symptoms defined Cohort 3 recovery.

This study enrolled people aged about 18 to 100 from 20 to 25 US geographic areas. Cohorts were based on clinical histories the participants reported. This table comes from immunoSEQ multiplex PCR, and its TCRdb copy is limited to in-frame clones, with some not included. This table holds 250,000 to 300,000 clones, about 88% found once. The CDR3 totals 15 residues. V shed 1 base and J shed 5 bases, with 13 bases lying between them. Germline lookup yields CDR1 KGHDR and CDR2 SFDVKD. What was sequenced was PBMCs or T cells enriched from blood (not recorded which). This clonotype originated in a woman aged 55 to 70 in a cohort exposed to, infected with or recovered from COVID-19 (not recorded which). J is TRBJ2-5 and V is TRBV24-1; tentatively, D is TRBD1 (5 bases). In DNA, the CDR3 is TGTGCCACCAGTGATTTCGGCCAGGGCAGGGAGACCCAGTACTTC. It translates to CATSDFGQGRETQYF.